This is a list of T cell receptor beta chains from one sample in a study of cytomegalovirus exposure and HLA in healthy donors. Generated by immunoSEQ multiplex PCR, the TCRdb table keeps only in-frame clones and is missing some. The data contain about 140,000 clones, about 80% of them singletons. Sequences were obtained from PBMCs. Receptors were obtained from a woman between 35 and 50 years old in good health and CMV-seronegative. The CDR3 runs from the conserved cysteine through the conserved F or W. The D gene is left open where the match is weak. A row's size may be missing; if present it is once, few, many or a size class.

d_call: .
j_call: TRBJ2-2
v_call: TRBV27
clone_size: .
cdr3_aa: CASSRGGTTGELFF

d_call: TRBD1
j_call: TRBJ1-4
v_call: TRBV7-9
clone_size: .
cdr3_aa: CSSSVVGTGSEKLFF

d_call: .
j_call: TRBJ2-7
v_call: TRBV7-6
clone_size: few
cdr3_aa: CASSLAAYEQYF

d_call: TRBD2
j_call: TRBJ2-1
v_call: TRBV6-4
clone_size: .
cdr3_aa: CASSTLADAYNEQFF

d_call: TRBD2
j_call: TRBJ2-1
v_call: TRBV6-4
clone_size: few
cdr3_aa: CASSELAGGLNEQFF

d_call: .
j_call: TRBJ2-1
v_call: TRBV5-5
clone_size: .
cdr3_aa: CASSTGFTEQFF

d_call: TRBD2
j_call: TRBJ2-5
v_call: TRBV28
clone_size: .
cdr3_aa: CASSGTSGSKETQYF

d_call: .
j_call: TRBJ2-3
v_call: TRBV6-6
clone_size: .
cdr3_aa: CASAQGTDTQYF

d_call: .
j_call: TRBJ2-6
v_call: TRBV4-3
clone_size: few
cdr3_aa: CASSQAFSGANVLTF

d_call: .
j_call: TRBJ1-5
v_call: TRBV6-6
clone_size: .
cdr3_aa: CASNKSRGNQPQHF

d_call: .
j_call: TRBJ1-1
v_call: TRBV11-2
clone_size: .
cdr3_aa: CASSLVGTAMNTEAFF

d_call: .
j_call: TRBJ2-3
v_call: TRBV10-3
clone_size: .
cdr3_aa: CAISTSIAESTDTQYF

d_call: .
j_call: TRBJ1-2
v_call: TRBV5-1
clone_size: .
cdr3_aa: CASSPDGTRGYGYTF

d_call: TRBD1
j_call: TRBJ2-5
v_call: TRBV5-4
clone_size: .
cdr3_aa: CASSPPDRQETQYF

d_call: TRBD2
j_call: TRBJ2-7
v_call: TRBV6-6
clone_size: .
cdr3_aa: CASSYSGTSYEQYF